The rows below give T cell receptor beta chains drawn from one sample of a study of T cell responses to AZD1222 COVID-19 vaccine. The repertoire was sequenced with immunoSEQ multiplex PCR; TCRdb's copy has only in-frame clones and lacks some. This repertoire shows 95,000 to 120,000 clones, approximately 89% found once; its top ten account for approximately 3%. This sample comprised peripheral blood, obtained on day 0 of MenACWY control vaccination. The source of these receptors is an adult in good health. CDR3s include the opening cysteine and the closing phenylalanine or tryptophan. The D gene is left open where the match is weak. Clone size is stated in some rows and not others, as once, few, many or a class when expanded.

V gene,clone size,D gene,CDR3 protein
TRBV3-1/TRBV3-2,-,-,CASSQESRAAFF
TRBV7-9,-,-,CASSAQYRAAGYTF
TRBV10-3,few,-,CAIGRYETEIRNYGYTF
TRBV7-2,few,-,CASSGAGTTQETQYF
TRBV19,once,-,CASSSDREKLFF
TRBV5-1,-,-,CASSLGGVDTEAFF
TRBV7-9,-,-,CASSLVSMNTEAFF
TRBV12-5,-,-,CASRYQPQHF
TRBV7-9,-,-,CASLHGSRSYEQYF
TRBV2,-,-,CASSEGTAAFF
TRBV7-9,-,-,CASSLVSPMPGYTF
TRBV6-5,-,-,CASSYSVNYGYTF
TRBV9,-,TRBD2,CASTREGKAYNEQFF
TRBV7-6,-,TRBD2,CASSPGPSGGTDTQYF
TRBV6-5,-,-,CASSYLGLPYEQYF
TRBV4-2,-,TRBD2,CASSQEAGAVSHEQFF
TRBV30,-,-,CAWRTRAPFNYGYTF
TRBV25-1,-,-,CASSAFRTNYGYTF
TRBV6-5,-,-,CASGQSLYSNQPQHF
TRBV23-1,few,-,CASSQSVPGFGYGYTF
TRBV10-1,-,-,CASSKRVQPQHF
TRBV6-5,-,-,CASSITGNSNEKLFF
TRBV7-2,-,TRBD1,CASSLGQGAGGYTF
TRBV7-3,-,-,CASSPHMGNTEAFF
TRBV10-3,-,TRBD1,CAINGTGDSNQPQHF
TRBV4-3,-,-,CASSPRTADYGYTF
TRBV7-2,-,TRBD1,CASSRNRGVNTEAFF